The clone carrying this T cell receptor beta chain was detected only a few times. This CDR3 spans 14 amino acids. The V gene's germline CDR1 is MNHEY and CDR2 SVGAGI. V lost 7 bases and J 13 bases, leaving 20 bases between the germline ends. This sample is part of a study of blood T cell repertoires in COVID-19. Turning to the study itself: COVID-19 samples from acute and convalescent phases originated in the United States, Italy and Spain. The cDNA or gDNA used as material had been derived from T cells, B-cell-depleted T cells, or PBMCs.

Authors' processing steps: Amplifying reference gene primers gave estimates of nucleated cell counts. The protocol was immunoSEQ multiplex PCR, while the TCRdb copy is restricted to in-frame clones and leaves out a portion. D and trimming were read from the DNA, whereas the V and J calls and clone size are those reported in that table. The sample shows over 200,000 clones, about 85% of them seen only once. The rearrangement uses TRBV6-5 and TRBJ1-6; a possible D gene is TRBD1 (5 bases). Sequencing was carried out using peripheral blood. The receptor was isolated from a woman between 18 and 29 years old who had recovered from COVID-19. The CDR3, as DNA: TGTGCCAGCAACGTAGACAGTGCGGCGGGGCCCCTCCACTTT. This sequence encodes CASNVDSAAGPLHF.